Following are 8 T cell receptor beta chains from one sample sequenced in a study of Tregs in tolerant kidney transplant recipients. Only in-frame clones appear in the TCRdb table, and some are missing; sequencing was by immunoSEQ multiplex PCR. The data show about 110,000 clones, 90% seen once. The material sequenced was CD4+ T cells from blood, taken before the transplant. These receptors all stem from a human donor who received a combined kidney and bone marrow transplant.

The gene calls are TRBV5-1 and TRBJ1-3, with 8 positions matching TRBD1. V was pared by 2 bases and J by 2 bases, with 3 bases of the junction left unmatched. Looked up from germline, CDR1 is SGHRS and CDR2 is YFSETQ. This CDR3 is 15 amino acids long. The CDR3 coding sequence is TGCGCCAGCAGCTTCCAGGGGGCTGCTGGAAACACCATATATTTT. Its translation is CASSFQGAAGNTIYF.

V usage is TRBV2 and J usage is TRBJ1-5; D not certain. In germline, CDR1 is SNHLY, CDR2 FYNNEI. V was clipped by 4 bases and J by 1 base, with 5 bases between them. CDR3 length: 13 amino acids. DNA of the CDR3: TGTGCCAGCAGTGGCGCAAGCAATCAGCCCCAGCATTTT. Translating it yields CASSGASNQPQHF.

The chain carries TRBV9 and TRBJ2-3, with D unclear. Germline values: CDR1 SGDLS, CDR2 YYNGEE. The CDR3 is 15 residues long. V was shortened by 0 bases and J by 6 bases, with 14 bases between the two germline ends. CDR3 nucleotides: TGTGCCAGCAGCGTAGATATGGTTCCGGTGGATACGCAGTATTTT. Amino acid sequence: CASSVDMVPVDTQYF.

V is TRBV27 and J is TRBJ1-2, with 11 bases aligning to TRBD1. The trim removed 5 bases at V and 5 bases at J, leaving 4 bases unmatched. Germline assignment: CDR1 MNHEY and CDR2 SMNVEV (reference sequence). The length of the CDR3 is 14 residues. CDR3 residues: CASSPGDRGYGYTF. CDR3 in DNA: TGTGCCAGCAGTCCAGGGGACAGGGGGTATGGCTACACCTTC.

The chain couples TRBV4-1 to TRBJ1-3, with D tentatively TRBD1 (5 bases). Germline V CDR1 and CDR2: MGHRA, YSYEKL. Trimming took off 5 bases at V and 0 bases at J, with 14 bases between the two ends. CDR3 size: 16 residues. CDR3 nucleotide sequence: TGCGCCAGCAGCTACTCCGGGGGAAGCTCTGGAAACACCATATATTTT. Amino acids: CASSYSGGSSGNTIYF.

The chain has TRBV2 and TRBJ2-5; tentative D call: TRBD1 (6 bases). V lost 6 bases to trimming and J lost 7 bases, with 15 bases between them. The CDR3 is 13 residues long. Germline V gene data show CDR1 as SNHLY and CDR2 as FYNNEI. The CDR3 DNA sequence: TGTGCCAGCAGAGCAGGGGTCGCCCGGACCCAGTACTTC. Encoded protein: CASRAGVARTQYF.

V gene TRBV14 combines with J gene TRBJ2-7; D may be TRBD1 (5 bases). Per the germline V gene, CDR1 is SGHDN and CDR2 is FVKESK. V was trimmed by 4 bases and J by 7 bases, leaving 20 bases between them. CDR3 size: 15 residues. The CDR3, as DNA: TGTGCCAGCAGCCCCCGTAAAGGGGTGGTGCGTGAGCAGTACTTC. Protein product: CASSPRKGVVREQYF.

The chain employs TRBV28 and TRBJ2-3; TRBD2 is a possible D gene (6 bases). Trimming took 4 bases from V and 6 from J, leaving 14 bases between them. This CDR3 region has 14 residues. CDR1 is MDHEN and CDR2 is SYDVKM in the germline V gene. The CDR3 coding sequence is TGTGCCAGCAGTTCCGGAGGGGCAGTCGATACGCAGTATTTT. This sequence encodes CASSSGGAVDTQYF.